This is a list of T cell receptor beta chains from one sample in a study of T cell changes during pregnancy in multiple sclerosis. The protocol was immunoSEQ multiplex PCR, while the TCRdb copy is restricted to in-frame clones and leaves out a portion. The sample lists 80,000 to 100,000 clones; about nine tenths were seen once. Sequencing used peripheral blood, obtained in the second trimester of pregnancy. Receptors were obtained from a female donor in good health, enrolled as a control in a pregnancy study. Both conserved end residues are part of each CDR3. D genes are given only for firm matches. Some rows have no size entry. The others give once, few or many, or a class for an expanded clone.

>TRBJ2-3|TRBD2|TRBV9|-
TGTGCCAGCAGCAGACTAGCGGCCCCAGATACGCAGTATTTT
CASSRLAAPDTQYF
>TRBJ2-3|-|TRBV28|-
TGTGCCAGCAGATCGGAGACCGCATCCAGCTCCACAGATACGCAGTATTTT
CASRSETASSSTDTQYF
>TRBJ2-7|TRBD1|TRBV18|-
TGTGCCAGCTCACCAGCTGGACAGGGGGGCGACGAGCAGTACTTC
CASSPAGQGGDEQYF
>TRBJ2-3|TRBD2|TRBV5-1|-
TGCGCCAGCAGCGTCCTAGCGGGGGGATCCGATACGCAGTATTTT
CASSVLAGGSDTQYF
>TRBJ1-1|-|TRBV28|-
TGTGCCAGCAGTTTAAGGACTTCCAAAGTCACTGAAGCTTTCTTT
CASSLRTSKVTEAFF
>TRBJ2-3|TRBD2|TRBV30|-
TGTGCCTGGAGTAGGAGGCTAGCGGGAGGGGGAGATACGCAGTATTTT
CAWSRRLAGGGDTQYF
>TRBJ2-5|-|TRBV5-1|-
TGCGCCAGCAGCCTAAATGCCGGGGGCCAAGAGACCCAGTACTTC
CASSLNAGGQETQYF
>TRBJ1-2|TRBD1|TRBV6-5|-
TGTGCCAGCAGCTTTGTCGACAGGGCCTATGGCTACACCTTC
CASSFVDRAYGYTF
>TRBJ2-3|TRBD2|TRBV7-8|-
TGTGCCAGCAGCCGCGGGACTAGCGGGAGGTCGGCGGCAGATACGCAGTATTTT
CASSRGTSGRSAADTQYF
>TRBJ1-2|TRBD1|TRBV5-8|once
TGTGCCAGCAGCTTGACAGGGGAAAGGGGCACTTATGGCTACACCTTC
CASSLTGERGTYGYTF
>TRBJ1-6|TRBD1|TRBV7-6|-
TGTGCCAGCAGCTTATTCAGGGGACAGAATTCACCCCTCCACTTT
CASSLFRGQNSPLHF
>TRBJ1-2|TRBD1|TRBV19|-
TGTGCCAGTAGTATTCTGGGACAGGCGCGTTATGGCTACACCTTC
CASSILGQARYGYTF
>TRBJ1-4|-|TRBV27|-
TGTGCCAGCAGTTTAAGAGCAACTAATGAAAAACTGTTTTTT
CASSLRATNEKLFF
>TRBJ1-1|-|TRBV7-2|-
TGTGCCAGCGCACGACGGGGGAACACTGAAGCTTTCTTT
CASARRGNTEAFF
>TRBJ1-4|TRBD1|TRBV5-1|-
TGCGCCAGCAGCTTGACAGGGGTGGAGGAGGAAAAACTGTTTTTT
CASSLTGVEEEKLFF
>TRBJ1-1|TRBD1|TRBV19|once
TGTGCCAGTAGTCCCCGAGGGCAGGGGGCTTTCATCACTGAAGCTTTCTTT
CASSPRGQGAFITEAFF
>TRBJ1-3|-|TRBV5-4|-
TGTGCCAGCAGCTTGGATGGGAGGGCTGGAAACACCATATATTTT
CASSLDGRAGNTIYF
>TRBJ2-7|-|TRBV4-3|-
TGCGCCAGCAGCCAAGAGTGGACTTTCTACGAGCAGTACTTC
CASSQEWTFYEQYF
>TRBJ2-7|TRBD2|TRBV6-6|-
TGTGCCAGCTCGGGAGCGGGGATCTCCTACGAGCAGTACTTC
CASSGAGISYEQYF
>TRBJ2-5|-|TRBV15|-
TGTGCCACCAGCGTGCCCCAGGGCCAAGAGACCCAGTACTTC
CATSVPQGQETQYF
>TRBJ2-3|-|TRBV19|once
TGTGCCAGTAGTATAAGCGGGCGGAGCACAGATACGCAGTATTTT
CASSISGRSTDTQYF
>TRBJ1-2|-|TRBV5-1|few
TGCGCCAGCAGCCCGGGATGGGGGGAGCATGGCTACACCTTC
CASSPGWGEHGYTF
>TRBJ2-7|-|TRBV21-1|-
TGTGCCAGCAGGGTTAGGACAGGGGGCTCGCACGAGCAGTACTTC
CASRVRTGGSHEQYF
>TRBJ1-1|-|TRBV9|-
TGTGCCAGCAGCGTAGTCGCAGGGTCGAGAACTGAAGCTTTCTTT
CASSVVAGSRTEAFF
>TRBJ1-1|-|TRBV28|-
TGTGCCAGCAGTTTACAGGGATCGAACACTGAAGCTTTCTTT
CASSLQGSNTEAFF
>TRBJ1-5|-|TRBV5-6|once
TGTGCCAGCAGCCGGGGAGGAATGGGGAATCAGCCCCAGCATTTT
CASSRGGMGNQPQHF
>TRBJ2-1|TRBD2|TRBV5-8|-
TGTGCCAGCAGCTTGCTCCGACTAGCGGGGGGGCCAAGGAATGAGCAGTTCTTC
CASSLLRLAGGPRNEQFF
>TRBJ2-7|-|TRBV18|-
TGTGCCAGCTCACGTACTTACAGGGAGCACGAGCAGTACTTC
CASSRTYREHEQYF
>TRBJ1-1|TRBD1|TRBV6-5|-
TGTGCCAGCCCGGGGACAGGGGGCACTGAAGCTTTCTTT
CASPGTGGTEAFF
>TRBJ2-7|TRBD2|TRBV7-9|-
TGTGCCAGCAGCTTAGGGTCGGTAGCGGGGCTAGAGCAGTACTTC
CASSLGSVAGLEQYF
>TRBJ2-2|-|TRBV6-1|-
TGTGCCAGTGGGGAACAGGGGAACACCGGGGAGCTGTTTTTT
CASGEQGNTGELFF
>TRBJ2-3|-|TRBV5-5|-
TGTGCCAGCATTATTCTGGGGGCCCCAAGCACAGATACGCAGTATTTT
CASIILGAPSTDTQYF
>TRBJ1-1|TRBD1|TRBV10-3|-
TGTGCCATCAAGCCGGGACAGGGAGGAGGCGGCACTGAAGCTTTCTTT
CAIKPGQGGGGTEAFF
>TRBJ2-5|TRBD1|TRBV6-5|-
TGTGCCAGCAGTCCACAGGGGTCGACGGAGACCCAGTACTTC
CASSPQGSTETQYF
>TRBJ1-4|TRBD1|TRBV19|once
TGTGCCAGTAGCCCCCGGTCAGGGGGAAATGAAAAACTGTTTTTT
CASSPRSGGNEKLFF
>TRBJ2-5|-|TRBV20-1|-
TGCAGTGCTTCCGGGGAGACCCAGTACTTC
CSASGETQYF
>TRBJ2-7|TRBD1|TRBV15|-
TGTGCCACCAGCAGAGGGACAGGCGGTTACGAGCAGTACTTC
CATSRGTGGYEQYF
>TRBJ1-2|-|TRBV27|-
TGTGCCAGCAGTTTATCACAGGGACCCTATGGCTACACCTTC
CASSLSQGPYGYTF
>TRBJ2-7|-|TRBV7-6|-
TGTGCCAGCAGCGTGGGGGCACAGACCTACGAGCAGTACTTC
CASSVGAQTYEQYF
>TRBJ1-2|-|TRBV19|once
TGTGCCAGTGGCTTTAATGGCTACACCTTC
CASGFNGYTF
>TRBJ1-1|-|TRBV7-2|-
TGTGCCAGCAGCTTCAGCGGTACCATGAACACTGAAGCTTTCTTT
CASSFSGTMNTEAFF
>TRBJ2-7|TRBD1|TRBV5-1|-
TGCGCCAGCAGCCCAACGGGACAGGGGGCCCACGAGCAGTACTTC
CASSPTGQGAHEQYF
>TRBJ1-2|-|TRBV5-4|-
TGTGCCAGCAGCTTCCGACAGTCTAACTATGGCTACACCTTC
CASSFRQSNYGYTF
>TRBJ1-2|-|TRBV19|-
TGTGCCAGTTCCCCTGGTGGGGACTCCGGCTATGGCTACACCTTC
CASSPGGDSGYGYTF
>TRBJ2-5|-|TRBV7-6|once
TGTGCCAGCAACACTAGCGTCGGCAGGGGTATCGAGACCCAGTACTTC
CASNTSVGRGIETQYF
>TRBJ1-1|-|TRBV6-5|-
TGTGCCAGCAGTCCGGGGTGGAACACTGAAGCTTTCTTT
CASSPGWNTEAFF
>TRBJ1-6|-|TRBV7-2|few
TGTGCCAGCAGCTTAGCGATGGGGGAGGGATCACCCCTCCACTTT
CASSLAMGEGSPLHF
>TRBJ1-6|-|TRBV18|-
TGTGCCAGCTCACCAGCAGGGGCAAATGCACCCCTCCACTTT
CASSPAGANAPLHF
>TRBJ1-1|-|TRBV28|-
TGTGCCAGCAGTTCCCCCGGTTTGAGCACTGAAGCTTTCTTT
CASSSPGLSTEAFF
>TRBJ1-2|-|TRBV4-1|-
TGCGCCAGCAGCCAAGACGAGAATCCGAACTATGGCTACACCTTC
CASSQDENPNYGYTF
>TRBJ2-2|TRBD2|TRBV9|-
TGTGCCAGCAGCGGGAAGGGACTAGCGGGAGGTTCAACTTCGAACACCGGGGAGCTGTTTTTT
CASSGKGLAGGSTSNTGELFF
>TRBJ2-2|TRBD1|TRBV12-5|once
TGTGCTAGCTCTCCGGGACAGGGTGGCACCGGGGAGCTGTTTTTT
CASSPGQGGTGELFF
>TRBJ2-1|TRBD2|TRBV5-1|-
TGCGCCAGCAGCACGGGGGGGGCAGCGGTTGCTTACAATGAGCAGTTCTTC
CASSTGGAAVAYNEQFF
>TRBJ2-3|TRBD2|TRBV5-1|-
TGCGCCAGCTCTAGCCGGCTAGCGGGGGGGCGGACAGATACGCAGTATTTT
CASSSRLAGGRTDTQYF
>TRBJ2-5|TRBD2|TRBV7-2|-
TGTGCCAGCAGCTTAGATACTAGCGGGGGGGACCCGGAGGACCAGTACTTC
CASSLDTSGGDPEDQYF
>TRBJ2-2|TRBD1|TRBV19|-
TGTGCCACCTGGGACAGGGACTACCCGAAAAAGGGCGGGGAGCTGTTTTTT
CATWDRDYPKKGGELFF
>TRBJ2-7|-|TRBV5-6|-
TGTGCCAGCAGCTTGTCGTGGCAGGGGCACGAGCAGTACTTC
CASSLSWQGHEQYF